The clone carrying this T cell receptor (beta chain) was picked up one time. This record belongs to a study of T cell clonotyping in hematopoietic cell transplantation. CDR1 and CDR2 (germline): MNHEY, SVGAGI. The CDR3 has 13 amino acids. V lost 6 bases, J lost 7 bases, and 9 bases stayed unmatched. Sequenced by immunoSEQ multiplex PCR; TCRdb stores in-frame clones only, minus some. The sample carries several thousand clones, 70% recorded once. The sample here was PBMCs, taken 100 days after allogeneic stem cell transplant. The chain joins TRBV6-5 to TRBJ2-7, with 7 bases that match TRBD2. The receptor was derived from a male patient aged 55 to 69 who had an allogeneic stem cell transplant, so the T cells may come from the graft donor. Some clones in this sample may be carry-over from other donors' samples. CDR3 sequence (DNA): TGTGCCAGCAGCTCCCGGGGGGTGGGGGAGCAGTACGTC. Translated, it gives CASSSRGVGEQYV.